In this sample, the clone carrying this T cell receptor beta chain turned up many times. Antigen specificity is unknown. Amplification of TCR alpha and beta CDR3 regions from RNA used iRepertoire nested multiplex PCR. For one-step reverse transcription and amplification, about 90-450 ng of tissue mRNA or PBMC total RNA was used. TCRdb re-called the multiplex PCR reads through MiXCR, storing one row per CDR3 protein. The table has under 150,000 distinct CDR3 sequences, 24% seen once. This CDR3 has 15 amino acids. Germline V CDR1 and CDR2: DFQATT, SNEGSKA (reference sequence). Losses at the gene ends were 5 bases for V and 4 bases for J; bases not matched to a gene: 9. These data are taken from a study of glioma-infiltrating T cells. Study-level results: Tissue and blood shared very few CDR3 sequences. Above-expected tissue-blood divergence occurred in all gliomas, most in low-grade ones.

The specimen sequenced was glioma tissue, nonneoplastic brain tissue, or PBMCs (not recorded which). This chain connects TRBV20-1 to TRBJ2-2, with 8 bases fitting TRBD1. This TCR was recovered from a human donor with low-grade glioma or glioblastoma, undergoing nonglioma brain surgery, or in good health (not recorded which). For the CDR3, the DNA is TGCAGTGCTGCCGCAGGGGGCGCGGGCACCGGGGAGCTGTTTTTT. This codes for CSAAAGGAGTGELFF.